This TCR beta chain is from a study of response to subunit inactivated influenza vaccine. Overall study findings and caveats: New T cells are recruited in small numbers by each seasonal influenza vaccination, according to the authors' suggestion.

In TCRdb, the RT-PCR reads were re-called with MiXCR into one record per CDR3 protein. Of hundreds of thousands of distinct CDR3 sequences detected, over 10% appear once; the ten largest clones hold about 12%. The CDR3 is 16 amino acids. CDR1 is LGHNA, CDR2 YSLEER, per germline. J lost 5 bases, V lost 0 bases, and 7 bases had no gene match. This clonotype was recorded a few times. Antigen specificity is unknown. The rearrangement links TRBV4-3 to TRBJ2-5; TRBD2 matches 9 bases. The receptor was derived from a man aged 50-59 years who received an inactivated influenza vaccine. The sequencing used PBMCs from blood, collected about 40 days after vaccination. The CDR3 sequence is CASSQDWASGIETQYF. The CDR3 nucleotides read TGCGCCAGCAGCCAAGATTGGGCTAGCGGGATCGAGACCCAGTACTTC.